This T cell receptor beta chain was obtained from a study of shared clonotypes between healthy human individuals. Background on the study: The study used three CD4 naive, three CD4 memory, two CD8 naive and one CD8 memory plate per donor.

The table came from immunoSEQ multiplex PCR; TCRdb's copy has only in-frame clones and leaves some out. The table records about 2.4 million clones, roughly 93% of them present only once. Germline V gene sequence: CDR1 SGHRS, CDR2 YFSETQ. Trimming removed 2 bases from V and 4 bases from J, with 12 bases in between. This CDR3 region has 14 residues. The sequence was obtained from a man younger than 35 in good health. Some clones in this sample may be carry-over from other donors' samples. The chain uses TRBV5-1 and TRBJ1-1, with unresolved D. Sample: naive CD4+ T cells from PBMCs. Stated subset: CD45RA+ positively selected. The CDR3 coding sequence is TGCGCCAGCAGCTTATCTTCCGGGTTCACTGAAGCTTTCTTT. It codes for CASSLSSGFTEAFF.